The 30 T cell receptor beta chains reported below all come from one sample, sequenced in a study of T cell repertoires in cytomegalovirus infection. From the reads, TCRdb called clonotypes with MiXCR, one entry per CDR3 protein. The data contain about 740,000 distinct CDR3 sequences, less than 40% of them seen just once; the ten biggest clones take up 2.5% to 3.5%. Sequences were obtained from PBMCs. The source of these receptors is a human donor in good health (CMV status not recorded). Some clones in this sample may be carry-over from other donors' samples.

V usage is TRBV12-3 or TRBV12-4 and J usage is TRBJ2-1, with TRBD2 matching over 9 bases. V trimming: 0 bases; J trimming: 8 bases; junction bases outside the gene matches: 11. The CDR3 consists of 17 residues. The CDR3 is CASSLARWREGPDEQFF. The CDR3 DNA reads TGTGCCAGCAGTTTAGCACGGTGGCGGGAGGGCCCGGATGAGCAGTTCTTC.

This clonotype was recorded many times. CDR3 loop: CASSYDSRGYGYTF. DNA for the CDR3: TGTGCCAGCAGTTACGACAGCAGGGGCTATGGCTACACCTTC. V usage is TRBV6-5 and J usage is TRBJ1-2; D might be TRBD1 (6 bases). Per germline, CDR1 MNHEY and CDR2 SVGAGI. The CDR3 totals 14 residues. Trimming took 2 bases from V and 4 from J, leaving 11 bases between them.

This clonotype was observed many times. CDR3 sequence: CASSSSHRGLGTQYF. The CDR3, as DNA: TGTGCCAGCAGTTCTTCCCACAGGGGGCTGGGGACCCAGTACTTC. The gene calls are TRBV12-3 or TRBV12-4 and TRBJ2-5; 9 bases match TRBD1. The CDR3 contains 15 residues. The V gene end was trimmed by 4 bases and the J gene end by 7 bases; junction bases not matched to a gene: 10.

This clonotype turned up a few times. The chain employs TRBV19 and TRBJ1-5; TRBD1 matches at 12 bases. The ends lost 6 bases at V and 5 bases at J; junction bases unmatched: 5. The length of the CDR3 is 15 residues. Germline assignment: CDR1 LNHDA and CDR2 SQIVND (reference sequence). The CDR3 DNA reads as TGTGCCAGTAGGGCCCGGGACAGGGGGCATCAGCCCCAGCATTTT. It codes for CASRARDRGHQPQHF. Supplemented by reference TRBV19 and TRBJ1-5, the full variable domain reads DGGITQSPKYLFRKEGQNVTLSCEQNLNHDAMYWYRQDPGQGLRLIYYSQIVNDFQKGDIAEGYSVSREKKESFPLTVTSAQKNPTAFYLCASRARDRGHQPQHFGDGTRLSIL.

This clonotype was counted at least ten times. V gene TRBV7-8 combines with J gene TRBJ2-1; D may be TRBD2 (6 bases). The CDR3 covers 16 residues. V gave up 1 base and J gave up 1 base, with 11 bases separating them. Looked up from germline, CDR1 is SGHVS and CDR2 is FQNEAQ. The CDR3 region is CASSLEAGRSYNEQFF. In DNA form, the CDR3 reads TGTGCCAGCAGCTTAGAGGCGGGAAGGTCCTACAATGAGCAGTTCTTC. The complete variable domain, with remaining parts taken from reference TRBV7-8 and TRBJ2-1, reads GAGVSQSPRYKVAKRGQDVALRCDPISGHVSLFWYQQALGQGPEFLTYFQNEAQLDKSGLPSDRFFAERPEGSVSTLKIQRTQQEDSAVYLCASSLEAGRSYNEQFFGPGTRLTVL.

This clonotype was observed a few times. The rearrangement joins TRBV7-6 to TRBJ2-7, with no clear D. The CDR3 is made up of 15 amino acids. V lost 0 bases and J 5 bases, leaving 14 bases between the germline ends. The V gene's germline CDR1 is SGHVS and CDR2 FNYEAQ. The CDR3: CASSLAFRRYDEQYF. CDR3 nucleotide sequence: TGTGCCAGCAGCTTAGCATTTCGCCGTTATGACGAGCAGTACTTC.

This clonotype appeared once. The chain combines TRBV6-5 with TRBJ2-3; 7 nucleotides align to TRBD2. The junction had 11 bases not matched to a gene; V was cut back by 5 bases and J by 6 bases. CDR1 and CDR2 (germline): MNHEY, SVGAGI. The CDR3 is made up of 15 amino acids. In DNA, the CDR3 is TGTGCCAGCAGTCCGTGGGGCGGGAGAGGTGATACGCAGTATTTT. It encodes CASSPWGGRGDTQYF.

A note on this clonotype: A read error is likely, as this CDR3 ends without the conserved phenylalanine or tryptophan. The V and J genes are TRBV20-1 and TRBJ1-1; D ambiguous. This CDR3 has 10 residues. Per germline, CDR1 DFQATT and CDR2 SNEGSKA (reference sequence). V was pared by 6 bases and J by 7 bases, with 9 bases between. The CDR3 DNA reads as TGCAGTGCAGCCTCTATTGAAGCTTTCTGT. This gives the protein CSAASIEAFC.

The chain employs TRBV6-2 or TRBV6-3 and TRBJ1-5; D unresolved. The CDR3 length is 18 residues. Trimming left V 4 bases short and J 0 bases short, with 19 bases between. Germline V CDR1 and CDR2: MNHEY, SVGEGT. In nucleotides, the CDR3 is TGTGCCAGCAGTTCTGGGCCACGGGATAGATATAGCAATCAGCCCCAGCATTTT. Translated: CASSSGPRDRYSNQPQHF.

This chain joins TRBV6-1 and TRBJ2-3; no clear D. CDR3 length: 14 residues. The V end lost 2 bases, the J end lost 3 bases, and 9 bases lay between the germline ends. Germline CDR1 and CDR2: MNHNS and SASEGT. CDR3 sequence reads: CASSEMTATDTQYF. The DNA of the CDR3 is TGTGCCAGCAGTGAAATGACGGCGACAGATACGCAGTATTTT.

Worth noting for this clonotype: At one of its ends the junction is not consistent with the germline gene, which may arise from a read error. This rearrangement joins TRBV7-9 to TRBJ2-3, with D perhaps TRBD2 (6 bases). This CDR3 is built from 15 residues. Germline-derived CDR1 and CDR2 are SEHNR and FQNEAQ (reference sequence). CDR3 amino acids: CSSSFPGLSTDTQYF. The CDR3 bases are TGTTCCAGCAGCTTTCCGGGACTCAGCACAGATACGCAGTATTTT. Filled out from reference TRBV7-9 and TRBJ2-3, the complete variable domain reads DTGVSQNPRHKITKRGQNVTFRCDPISEHNRLYWYRQTLGQGPEFLTYFQNEAQLEKSRLLSDRFSAERPKGSFSTLEIQRTEQGDSAMYLCSSSFPGLSTDTQYFGPGTRLTVL.

In its sample, this clonotype was seen many times. J is TRBJ2-7 and V is TRBV28; possible D gene TRBD2, 7 bases. CDR3 length: 14 amino acids. Germline CDR1 MDHEN, CDR2 SYDVKM. V dropped 10 bases and J dropped 0 bases, with 16 bases sitting between them. The CDR3, as DNA: TGTGCCACCCTTGAGGGGGGGAACTCCTACGAGCAGTACTTC. It specifies CATLEGGNSYEQYF. Combining the CDR3 with reference TRBV28 and TRBJ2-7 gives the whole variable domain DVKVTQSSRYLVKRTGEKVFLECVQDMDHENMFWYRQDPGLGLRLIYFSYDVKMKEKGDIPEGYSVSREKKERFSLILESASTNQTSMYLCATLEGGNSYEQYFGPGTRLTVT.

The CDR3 here is CSAPTRAGKNTGELFF. The CDR3 DNA reads TGCAGTGCTCCTACTCGGGCGGGGAAGAACACCGGGGAGCTGTTTTTT. This chain links TRBV20-1 with TRBJ2-2, with D maybe TRBD2 (6 bases). The V gene's germline CDR1 is DFQATT and CDR2 SNEGSKA (reference sequence). The CDR3 runs to 16 residues. The V and J ends lost 5 bases and 1 base respectively, with 17 bases between them.

In this sample, this clonotype turned up a few times. The chain carries TRBV19 and TRBJ2-2; D is unresolved. Germline CDR1 reads LNHDA; CDR2 reads SQIVND (reference sequence). Trimming pared 3 bases from V and 5 bases from J, leaving 10 bases between. This CDR3 region has 14 residues. Written as DNA, the CDR3 is TGTGCCAGTAGTATCATTCGGCAGACCGGGGAGCTGTTTTTT. Translating gives CASSIIRQTGELFF.

This clonotype was seen many times. This chain joins TRBV6-1 and TRBJ2-7; 8 bases agree with TRBD2. This CDR3 is built from 14 residues. V lost 7 bases, J lost 2 bases, and 7 bases stayed unmatched. CDR1 and CDR2 from the germline V gene are MNHNS and SASEGT. CDR3 region: CASTRSGKTYEQYF. The CDR3 bases are TGTGCCAGCACTCGTAGCGGGAAGACCTACGAGCAGTACTTC.

The CDR3 spells CASSTLDGTYEQYF. The CDR3, as DNA: TGTGCCAGCAGTACCCTCGACGGGACCTACGAGCAGTACTTC. This rearrangement joins TRBV28 to TRBJ2-7; D might be TRBD2 (5 bases). The CDR3 length is 14 residues. V lost 5 bases and J 2 bases, leaving 13 bases between the germline ends. Germline CDR1 is MDHEN and CDR2 is SYDVKM.

The chain links TRBV15 to TRBJ1-2; a possible D gene is TRBD1 (5 bases). V was trimmed by 0 bases and J by 4 bases, leaving 6 bases between them. The CDR3 runs to 13 residues. Germline V lookup: CDR1 LNHNV, CDR2 YYDKDF (reference sequence). The CDR3 loop is CATSRDRVYGYTF. CDR3 nucleotide sequence: TGTGCCACCAGCAGAGACAGGGTCTATGGCTACACCTTC.

The rearrangement links TRBV2 to TRBJ2-7; 7 bases line up with TRBD1. Looked up from germline, CDR1 is SNHLY and CDR2 is FYNNEI. V dropped 10 bases and J dropped 1; count of bases not matched to a gene: 10. The CDR3 length is 14 residues. CDR3 protein: CATTEQGPSYEQYF. As DNA, the CDR3 is TGTGCCACTACGGAACAGGGGCCTTCCTACGAGCAGTACTTC.

The V gene is TRBV12-3 or TRBV12-4, the J gene TRBJ2-1, with 9 bases matching TRBD1. The CDR3 covers 14 residues. V shed 7 bases, J shed 8 bases, and the junction held 9 bases outside the gene matches. The CDR3 coding sequence is TGTGCCAGCAACCAGGACAGGGGATTCGATGAGCAGTTCTTC. Translation gives CASNQDRGFDEQFF.

This clonotype has more than one count but fewer than ten. This chain connects TRBV6-2 or TRBV6-3 to TRBJ2-1; 15 positions match TRBD2. The trim removed 6 bases at V and 13 bases at J, leaving 7 bases unmatched. Germline assignment: CDR1 MNHEY and CDR2 SVGEGT. The CDR3 is made up of 14 amino acids. CDR3 region: CASRPGLAGGFQFF. The CDR3 DNA reads TGTGCCAGCAGACCGGGACTAGCGGGGGGCTTTCAGTTCTTC.

This clonotype was seen more than once but under ten times. This chain uses TRBV19 with TRBJ1-5, with 9 positions matching TRBD1. Germline CDR1 reads LNHDA; CDR2 reads SQIVND (reference sequence). Trimming at V came to 5 bases and at J to 7 bases, leaving 9 bases not matched to a gene. The CDR3 length is 15 residues. CDR3 DNA: TGTGCCAGTAGTCTCCCGGACAGGGGCTGGCAGCCCCAGCATTTT. It codes for CASSLPDRGWQPQHF.

This clonotype has just a few counts. V gene TRBV4-2 combines with J gene TRBJ2-7; D possibly uses TRBD1 or TRBD2 (5 bases each). CDR1 and CDR2 from the germline V gene are LGHNA and YNFKEQ. There are 15 residues in the CDR3. Deletions cut 1 base from V and 1 base from J, with 11 bases between. The CDR3: CASSQGSEGSYEQYF. The CDR3 DNA reads TGTGCCAGCAGCCAAGGGTCCGAGGGGTCCTACGAGCAGTACTTC.

The chain is built from TRBV12-3 or TRBV12-4 and TRBJ1-6; D unclear. V was shortened by 6 bases and J by 10 bases, with 13 bases between the two germline ends. The CDR3 is made up of 13 amino acids. CDR3 in amino acids: CASSLSNWSPLHF. For the CDR3, the DNA is TGTGCCAGCAGCCTCTCCAATTGGTCACCCCTCCACTTT.

This clonotype was seen a handful of times. V and J are TRBV7-6 and TRBJ2-7; D gene uncertain. V lost 6 bases and J 3 bases, leaving 12 bases between the germline ends. CDR3 length equals 13 residues. In germline, CDR1 is SGHVS, CDR2 FNYEAQ. This CDR3 reads CASSADSGYEQYF. The CDR3 DNA follows: TGTGCCAGCAGTGCCGACTCTGGCTACGAGCAGTACTTC.

The J gene is TRBJ1-1, the V gene TRBV20-1; D may be TRBD1 (5 bases). Germline CDR1 is DFQATT and CDR2 is SNEGSKA (reference sequence). V shed 8 bases and J shed 2 bases, with 15 bases lying between them. The CDR3 runs to 13 residues. CDR3 residues: CSPETDKNTEAFF. In DNA, the CDR3 is TGCAGTCCCGAGACAGATAAAAACACTGAAGCTTTCTTT.

The rearrangement joins TRBV19 to TRBJ2-2; tentatively, D is TRBD1 (5 bases). This CDR3 region has 15 residues. The germline gives CDR1 LNHDA, CDR2 SQIVND (reference sequence). V lost 9 bases to trimming and J lost 5 bases, with 19 bases between them. The CDR3 nucleotides read TGTGCCAGCCGGACACAAGAAACTCAAACCGGGGAGCTGTTTTTT. Protein product: CASRTQETQTGELFF.

The chain carries TRBV19 and TRBJ2-3; D perhaps matches TRBD2 (7 bases). CDR1 and CDR2 (germline): LNHDA, SQIVND (reference sequence). The V end lost 3 bases, the J end lost 2 bases, and 12 bases lay between the germline ends. The CDR3 consists of 15 residues. The DNA of the CDR3 is TGTGCCAGTAGTATCGCGGGGGCCAACACAGATACGCAGTATTTT. Residues: CASSIAGANTDTQYF.

This clonotype was seen ten or more times. The CDR3 reads CASSLWGAAEAFF. In nucleotides, the CDR3 is TGTGCCAGCAGTTTATGGGGGGCAGCTGAAGCTTTCTTT. The V and J genes are TRBV12-3 or TRBV12-4 and TRBJ1-1; D perhaps matches TRBD1 (6 bases). The CDR3 length is 13 residues. Trimming removed 2 bases at V and 6 bases at J, with 10 bases between.

The chain combines TRBV24-1 with TRBJ2-7; D is undetermined. The CDR3 is 13 residues long. In germline, CDR1 is KGHDR, CDR2 SFDVKD. Deletions cut 3 bases from V and 3 bases from J, with 8 bases between. CDR3 region: CATSDPVNYEQYF. In DNA form, the CDR3 reads TGTGCCACCAGTGATCCCGTAAACTACGAGCAGTACTTC.

This clonotype was seen a handful of times. The J gene is TRBJ1-3, the V gene TRBV5-1; TRBD1 matches 7 bases. V dropped 1 base and J dropped 0; count of bases not matched to a gene: 4. This CDR3 is built from 16 residues. Germline lookup yields CDR1 SGHRS and CDR2 YFSETQ. The CDR3 region is CASSLFHRGSGNTIYF. The CDR3 DNA reads as TGCGCCAGCAGCTTGTTCCACAGGGGCTCTGGAAACACCATATATTTT.